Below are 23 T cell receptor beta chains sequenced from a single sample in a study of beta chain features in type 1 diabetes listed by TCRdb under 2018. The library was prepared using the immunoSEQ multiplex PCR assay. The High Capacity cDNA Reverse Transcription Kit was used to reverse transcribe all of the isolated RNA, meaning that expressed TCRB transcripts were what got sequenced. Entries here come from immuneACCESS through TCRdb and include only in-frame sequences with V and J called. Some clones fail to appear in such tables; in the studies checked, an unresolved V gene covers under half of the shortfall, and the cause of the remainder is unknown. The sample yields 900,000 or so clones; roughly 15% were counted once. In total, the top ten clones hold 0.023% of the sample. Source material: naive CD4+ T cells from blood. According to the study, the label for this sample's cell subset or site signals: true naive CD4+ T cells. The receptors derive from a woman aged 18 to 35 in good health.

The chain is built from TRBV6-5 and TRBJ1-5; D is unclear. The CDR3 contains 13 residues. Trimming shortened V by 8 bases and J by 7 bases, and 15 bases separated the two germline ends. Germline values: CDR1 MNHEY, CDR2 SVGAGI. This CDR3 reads CASGRVTGQPQHF. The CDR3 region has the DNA TGTGCCAGCGGAAGGGTGACCGGGCAGCCCCAGCATTTT.

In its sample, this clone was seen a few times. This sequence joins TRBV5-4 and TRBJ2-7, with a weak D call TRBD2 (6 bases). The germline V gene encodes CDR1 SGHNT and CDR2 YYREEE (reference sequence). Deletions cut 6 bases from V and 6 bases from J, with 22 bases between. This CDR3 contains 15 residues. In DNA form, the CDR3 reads TGTGCCAGCACCACTTGGGGAGGTAGCATCTCCGAGCAGTACTTC. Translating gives CASTTWGGSISEQYF.

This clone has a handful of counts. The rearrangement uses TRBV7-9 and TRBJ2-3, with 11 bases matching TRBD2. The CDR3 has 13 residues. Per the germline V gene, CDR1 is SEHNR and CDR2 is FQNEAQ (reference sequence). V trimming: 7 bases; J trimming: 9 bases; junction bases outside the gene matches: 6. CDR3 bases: TGTGCCAGCACCCTTAGCGGGAGGGAAACGCAGTATTTT. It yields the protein CASTLSGRETQYF.

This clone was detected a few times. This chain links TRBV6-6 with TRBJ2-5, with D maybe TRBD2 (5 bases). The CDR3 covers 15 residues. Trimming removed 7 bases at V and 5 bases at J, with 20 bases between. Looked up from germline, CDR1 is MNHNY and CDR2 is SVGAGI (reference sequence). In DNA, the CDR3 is TGTGCCAGCACCTACCATGACCTGGGCGGGGAGACCCAGTACTTC. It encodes CASTYHDLGGETQYF.

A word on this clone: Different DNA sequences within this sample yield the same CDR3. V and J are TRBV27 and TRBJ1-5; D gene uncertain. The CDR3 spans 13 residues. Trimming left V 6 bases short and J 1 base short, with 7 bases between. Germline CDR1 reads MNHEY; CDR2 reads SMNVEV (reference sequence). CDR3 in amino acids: CASSLRSNQPQHF. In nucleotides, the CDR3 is TGTGCCAGCAGCCTGAGGAGCAATCAGCCCCAGCATTTT.

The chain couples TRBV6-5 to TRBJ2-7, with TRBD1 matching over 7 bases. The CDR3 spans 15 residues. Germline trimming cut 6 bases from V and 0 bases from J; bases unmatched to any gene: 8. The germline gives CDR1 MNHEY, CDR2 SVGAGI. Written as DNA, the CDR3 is TGTGCCAGCAGATCCCACAGGGGCCTCTCCTACGAGCAGTACTTC. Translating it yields CASRSHRGLSYEQYF.

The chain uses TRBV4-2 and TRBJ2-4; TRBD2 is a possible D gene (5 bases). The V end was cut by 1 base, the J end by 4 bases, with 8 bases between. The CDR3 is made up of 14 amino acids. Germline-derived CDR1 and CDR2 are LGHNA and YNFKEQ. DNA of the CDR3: TGTGCCAGCAGCCAAGGAGCGGAGAAAAACATTCAGTACTTC. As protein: CASSQGAEKNIQYF.

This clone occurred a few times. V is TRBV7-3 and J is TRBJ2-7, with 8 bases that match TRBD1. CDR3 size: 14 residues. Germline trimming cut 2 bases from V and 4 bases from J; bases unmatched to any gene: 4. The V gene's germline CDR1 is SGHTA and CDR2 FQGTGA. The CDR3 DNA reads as TGTGCCAGCAGCTTAGACAGGGGCTCATACGAGCAGTACTTC. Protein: CASSLDRGSYEQYF.

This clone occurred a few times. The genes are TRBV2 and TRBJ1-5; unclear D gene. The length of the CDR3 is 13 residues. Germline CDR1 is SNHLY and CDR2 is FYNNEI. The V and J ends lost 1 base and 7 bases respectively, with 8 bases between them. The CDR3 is CASSEERIQPQHF. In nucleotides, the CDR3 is TGTGCCAGCAGTGAAGAGAGGATCCAGCCCCAGCATTTT.

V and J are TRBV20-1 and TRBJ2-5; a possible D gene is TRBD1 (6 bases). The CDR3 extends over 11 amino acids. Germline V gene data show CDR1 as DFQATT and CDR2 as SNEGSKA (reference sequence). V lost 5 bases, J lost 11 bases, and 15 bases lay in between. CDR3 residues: CSADRLLEQYF. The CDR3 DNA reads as TGCAGTGCTGACAGGTTGCTTGAGCAGTACTTC.

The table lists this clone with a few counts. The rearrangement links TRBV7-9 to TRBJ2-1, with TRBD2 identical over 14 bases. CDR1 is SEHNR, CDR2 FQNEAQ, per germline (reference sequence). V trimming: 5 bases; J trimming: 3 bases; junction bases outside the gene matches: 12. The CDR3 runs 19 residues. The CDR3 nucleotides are TGTGCCAGCAGCCAGCCGGGACTAGCGGGAGTTGGGGACTACAATGAGCAGTTCTTC. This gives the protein CASSQPGLAGVGDYNEQFF.

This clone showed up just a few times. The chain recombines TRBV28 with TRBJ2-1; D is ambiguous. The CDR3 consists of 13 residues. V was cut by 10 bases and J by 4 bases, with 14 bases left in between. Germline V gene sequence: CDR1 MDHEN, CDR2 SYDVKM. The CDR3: CATLRDRYNEQFF. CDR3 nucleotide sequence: TGTGCCACCCTAAGAGACCGATACAATGAGCAGTTCTTC.

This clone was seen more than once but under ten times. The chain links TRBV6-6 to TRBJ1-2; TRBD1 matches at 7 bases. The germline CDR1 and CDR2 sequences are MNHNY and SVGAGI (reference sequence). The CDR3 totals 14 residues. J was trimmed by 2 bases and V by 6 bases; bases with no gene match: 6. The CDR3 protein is CASSPEGQNYGYTF. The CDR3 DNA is TGTGCCAGCAGCCCCGAGGGACAGAACTATGGCTACACCTTC.

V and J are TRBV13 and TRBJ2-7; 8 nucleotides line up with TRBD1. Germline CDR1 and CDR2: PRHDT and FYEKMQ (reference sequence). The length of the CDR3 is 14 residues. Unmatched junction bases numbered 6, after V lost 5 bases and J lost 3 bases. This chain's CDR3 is CASSKDRERYEQYF. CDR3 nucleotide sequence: TGTGCCAGCAGCAAGGACAGGGAACGCTACGAGCAGTACTTC.

CDR3 bases: TGTGCCAGCAGCTTAGCGCTCCCGGTTTACAATGAGCAGTTCTTC. This gives the protein CASSLALPVYNEQFF. This chain connects TRBV7-2 to TRBJ2-1, with D unresolved. Germline assignment: CDR1 SGHTA and CDR2 FQGNSA. The V end was cut by 0 bases, the J end by 4 bases, with 10 bases between. The CDR3 loop spans 15 amino acids.

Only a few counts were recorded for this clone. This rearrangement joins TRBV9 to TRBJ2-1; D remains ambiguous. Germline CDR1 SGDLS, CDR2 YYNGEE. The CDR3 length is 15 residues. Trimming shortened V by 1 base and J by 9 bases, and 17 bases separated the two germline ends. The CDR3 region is CASSVSVIDGFEQFF. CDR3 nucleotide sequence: TGTGCCAGCAGCGTAAGTGTGATCGATGGTTTTGAGCAGTTCTTC.

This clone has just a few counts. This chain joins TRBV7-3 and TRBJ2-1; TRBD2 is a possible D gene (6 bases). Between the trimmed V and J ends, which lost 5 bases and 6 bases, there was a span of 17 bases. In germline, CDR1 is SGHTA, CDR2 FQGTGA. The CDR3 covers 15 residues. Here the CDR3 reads CASSPTSRSGNEQFF. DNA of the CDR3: TGTGCCAGCAGCCCCACTAGCAGGTCAGGCAATGAGCAGTTCTTC.

Here the CDR3 reads CASRGEMNTEAFF. DNA for the CDR3: TGTGCCAGTAGGGGCGAAATGAACACTGAAGCTTTCTTT. The rearrangement links TRBV28 to TRBJ1-1, with D maybe TRBD1 (5 bases). The germline CDR1 and CDR2 sequences are MDHEN and SYDVKM. The CDR3 sequence is 13 residues long. The V gene lost 9 bases and the J gene lost 0 bases, with 11 bases spanning the gap.

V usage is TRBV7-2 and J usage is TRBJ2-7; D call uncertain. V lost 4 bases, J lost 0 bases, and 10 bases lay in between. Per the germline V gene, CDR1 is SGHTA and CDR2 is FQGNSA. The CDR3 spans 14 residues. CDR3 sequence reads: CASSSLLSSYEQYF. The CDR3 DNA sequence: TGTGCCAGCAGCTCCCTCCTGAGCTCCTACGAGCAGTACTTC.

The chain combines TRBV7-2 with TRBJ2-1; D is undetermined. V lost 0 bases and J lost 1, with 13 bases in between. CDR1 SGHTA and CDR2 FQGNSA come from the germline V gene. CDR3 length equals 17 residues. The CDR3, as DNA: TGTGCCAGCAGCTTAGCTGCGTTTCGACTTTCCTACAATGAGCAGTTCTTC. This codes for CASSLAAFRLSYNEQFF. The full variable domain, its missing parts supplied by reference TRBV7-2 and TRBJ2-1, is GAGVSQSPSNKVTEKGKDVELRCDPISGHTALYWYRQSLGQGLEFLIYFQGNSAPDKSGLPSDRFSAERTGGSVSTLTIQRTQQEDSAVYLCASSLAAFRLSYNEQFFGPGTRLTVL.

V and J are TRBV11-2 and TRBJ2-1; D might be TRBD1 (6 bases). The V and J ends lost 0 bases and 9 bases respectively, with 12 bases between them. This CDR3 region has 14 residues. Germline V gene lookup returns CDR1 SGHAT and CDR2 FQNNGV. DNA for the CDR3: TGTGCCAGCAGCTTAGACGGACAGCGCGGTGAGCAGTTCTTC. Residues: CASSLDGQRGEQFF.

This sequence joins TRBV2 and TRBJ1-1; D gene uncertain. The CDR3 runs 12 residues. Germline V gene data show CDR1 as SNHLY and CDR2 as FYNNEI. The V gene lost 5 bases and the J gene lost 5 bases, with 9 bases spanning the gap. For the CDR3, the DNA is TGTGCCAGCAGTAGGCTGGGGACTGAAGCTTTCTTT. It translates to CASSRLGTEAFF.

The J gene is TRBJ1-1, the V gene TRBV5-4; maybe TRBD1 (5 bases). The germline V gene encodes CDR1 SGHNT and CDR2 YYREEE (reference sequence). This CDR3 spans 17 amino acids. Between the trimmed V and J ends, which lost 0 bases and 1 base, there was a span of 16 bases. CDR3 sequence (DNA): TGTGCCAGCAGCTTGGCCGGTGGTCCAGGGAGGAACACTGAAGCTTTCTTT. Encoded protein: CASSLAGGPGRNTEAFF.